Reported below is one TCR beta chain. The antigen remains undetermined. The data were obtained in a study of T cell responses to AZD1222 COVID-19 vaccine. Study results and limitations: Two AZD1222 doses significantly raised spike-specific TCR breadth and depth over controls. At 160-218 and 743-854, vaccine-associated CD4 TCRs were dominant, and they spanned spike. Reports say nearly half of spike-specific TCRs go after unmutated variant regions.

Trimming cost V 4 bases and J 3 bases, with 11 bases left between them. Germline V gives CDR1 SGDLS, CDR2 YYNGEE. CDR3 length: 13 residues. The method was immunoSEQ multiplex PCR; TCRdb's version includes in-frame clones alone and lacks a portion of them. The sample consists of 95,000 to 150,000 clones, roughly nine tenths of them appearing once. This specimen consisted of peripheral blood, obtained on day 0 of AZD1222 vaccination. V is TRBV9 and J is TRBJ2-7; no clear D. The clonotype originates from an adult in good health. CDR3 sequence (DNA): TGTGCCAGCAGCCCCCGTGGCCTCTACGAGCAGTACTTC. Translation: CASSPRGLYEQYF. Together with reference TRBV9 and TRBJ2-7, the CDR3 gives the full variable domain: DSGVTQTPKHLITATGQRVTLRCSPRSGDLSVYWYQQSLDQGLQFLIQYYNGEERAKGNILERFSAQQFPDLHSELNLSSLELGDSALYFCASSPRGLYEQYFGPGTRLTVT.